The T cell receptor beta chain under discussion was sequenced for a study of T-cell reconstitution after alpha-beta-depleted transplantation in children. Study conclusions and caveats: Reported findings indicate that, about two months after transplant, alpha-beta T cells came from several hundred expanded clones, which were derived from non-depleted graft cells. Diversity and T-cell counts at one year after transplant derived mostly from new T cells. Recipient T cells and thymic progenitors that survived were the source of the high TCRbeta diversity seen at day 60 in some patients.

J gave up 8 bases and V 4 bases, and 6 bases lay outside the gene matches. The length of the CDR3 is 14 residues. Per the germline V gene, CDR1 is SGHNT and CDR2 is YENEEA. This clonotype has just a few counts. Its antigen is not known. The authors prepared the TCRbeta library with unique molecular identifiers. TCRdb fed the PCR reads into MiXCR, producing one record per CDR3 protein. In the table there are about a million distinct CDR3 sequences, 25% to 30% of which are singletons. This clonotype was sampled from a boy in the first two years of life who had a stem cell transplant for SCID, so the T cells may come from the graft donor. Sequencing used PBMCs, mostly from graft donor cells, obtained 360 days after TCRalphabeta/CD19-depleted stem cell transplant. The V and J genes are TRBV11-3 and TRBJ2-1; TRBD1 matches at 9 bases. The CDR3 bases are TGTGCCAGCAGCTCCTGGGACAGGGAGGATGAGCAGTTCTTC. It codes for CASSSWDREDEQFF.